Listed below are T cell receptor beta chains from one sample, sequenced in a study of sequential checkpoint blockade in melanoma. Profiling relied on immunoSEQ multiplex PCR, and the TCRdb table lists in-frame clones only, not all of them. The repertoire holds 37,000 or so clones, about 30% seen once, with 1.6% in the top ten. The sample consisted of tumor tissue (inferred from file names), taken from a patient given nivolumab and ipilimumab in sequence. Receptors were obtained from a human donor with melanoma. Each CDR3 is given with its conserved first and last residue. D genes are given only for firm matches. Some rows mark clone size as missing; the rest say once, few, many or name a class of expanded clone.

J: TRBJ1-1; V: TRBV5-1; D: -; size: -; DNA: TGCGCCAGCAGCATCTTAGGGGGGTCGACGAACACTGAAGCTTTCTTT; CDR3: CASSILGGSTNTEAFF
J: TRBJ2-3; V: TRBV10-2; D: TRBD2; size: -; DNA: TGCGCCAGCAGTGGACTAGCGGGGGACACAGATACGCAGTATTTT; CDR3: CASSGLAGDTDTQYF
J: TRBJ1-1; V: TRBV5-1; D: -; size: -; DNA: TGCGCCAGCAGCTTTGGGGGTTCGAAGATGACTGAAGCTTTCTTT; CDR3: CASSFGGSKMTEAFF
J: TRBJ1-2; V: TRBV12-5; D: -; size: many; DNA: TGTGCCACCGAACCCGTGGGGAACTATGGCTACACCTTC; CDR3: CATEPVGNYGYTF
J: TRBJ1-2; V: TRBV19; D: -; size: -; DNA: TGTGCCAGTATCCGGTCCGGGGTTATTGATGGCTACACCTTC; CDR3: CASIRSGVIDGYTF
J: TRBJ1-2; V: TRBV25-1; D: -; size: -; DNA: TGTGCCAGCAGCGTACTGGCCTGGGGTGGCTACACCTTC; CDR3: CASSVLAWGGYTF
J: TRBJ1-3; V: TRBV6-8; D: -; size: few; DNA: TGTGCCAGCAGTGACCCGGAGGTCAGAAACACCATATATTTT; CDR3: CASSDPEVRNTIYF
J: TRBJ1-4; V: TRBV28; D: -; size: few; DNA: TGTGCCAGCAGGGCCCCGACTAATGAAAAACTGTTTTTT; CDR3: CASRAPTNEKLFF
J: TRBJ2-5; V: TRBV18; D: -; size: -; DNA: TGTGCCAGCTCACCCTCGTTAGAGACCCAGTACTTC; CDR3: CASSPSLETQYF
J: TRBJ2-2; V: TRBV19; D: TRBD2; size: -; DNA: TGTGCCAGTATGGGCGGGACTAGCGGGGCCGTGAGAACCGGGGAGCTGTTTTTT; CDR3: CASMGGTSGAVRTGELFF
J: TRBJ2-7; V: TRBV11-3; D: -; size: -; DNA: TGTGCCAGCAGCTTAGGCCACGTCGGCGGAAACTCCTACGAGCAGTACTTC; CDR3: CASSLGHVGGNSYEQYF
J: TRBJ2-1; V: TRBV11-3; D: -; size: many; DNA: TGTGCCAGCAGCCCTAGTGCGAGCTCCTACAATGAGCAGTTCTTC; CDR3: CASSPSASSYNEQFF
J: TRBJ1-1; V: TRBV5-1; D: -; size: -; DNA: TGCGCCAGCAGCTTGGCGAGTCGGAACACTGAAGCTTTCTTT; CDR3: CASSLASRNTEAFF
J: TRBJ2-7; V: TRBV19; D: TRBD1; size: -; DNA: TGTGCCAGTAGTTACGGGACAGGGTGGGCGTACGAGCAGTACTTC; CDR3: CASSYGTGWAYEQYF
J: TRBJ1-3; V: TRBV7-2; D: -; size: few; DNA: TGTGCCAGCAGCTGGGGTTGGGCGGACACCATATATTTT; CDR3: CASSWGWADTIYF
J: TRBJ1-2; V: TRBV30; D: -; size: -; DNA: TGTGCCTGGAGTAATCACGGGAACTATGGCTACACCTTC; CDR3: CAWSNHGNYGYTF
J: TRBJ2-2; V: TRBV10-3; D: -; size: -; DNA: TGTGCCATCAGTGAGTCGATATCTCTCCGGGGCCCCCGCACCGGGGAGCTGTTTTTT; CDR3: CAISESISLRGPRTGELFF
J: TRBJ2-7; V: TRBV11-3; D: TRBD2; size: -; DNA: TGTGCCAGCAGCTTAATGGGGGGGCTAGCGGGAGGGCTAAGGCAGTACTTC; CDR3: CASSLMGGLAGGLRQYF
J: TRBJ2-7; V: TRBV11-3; D: TRBD2; size: many; DNA: TGTGCCAGCAGCTTAGGGACTAGCTCCTACGAGCAGTACTTC; CDR3: CASSLGTSSYEQYF
J: TRBJ1-4; V: TRBV6-8; D: -; size: few; DNA: TGTGCCAGCAGTGGCTACCCGGGGGGGGAGGAAAAACTGTTTTTT; CDR3: CASSGYPGGEEKLFF
J: TRBJ1-2; V: TRBV30; D: -; size: once; DNA: TGTGCCTGGGGCGGATCCGGGGGTTGGTCCCAGGGCACCTTC; CDR3: CAWGGSGGWSQGTF
J: TRBJ2-5; V: TRBV30; D: -; size: few; DNA: TGTGCCTGGATGGGGCGGTCCCAAGAGACCCAGTACTTC; CDR3: CAWMGRSQETQYF
J: TRBJ2-7; V: TRBV11-3; D: TRBD1; size: few; DNA: TGTGCCAGCAGCCTACGACAGGGGAGAAACGAGCAGTACTTC; CDR3: CASSLRQGRNEQYF
J: TRBJ1-1; V: TRBV6-8; D: -; size: few; DNA: TGTGCCAGCAGGGAGGGACCTTTCACGTCGAGCACTGAAGCTTTCTTT; CDR3: CASREGPFTSSTEAFF
J: TRBJ1-2; V: TRBV4-1; D: -; size: -; DNA: TGCGCCAGCAGTGTGGGGAGGGGGGCTGGTGGCTACACCTTC; CDR3: CASSVGRGAGGYTF
J: TRBJ1-4; V: TRBV9; D: -; size: -; DNA: TGTGCCAGCAGCGCACCCGGGAGCGCTCTAGGTGAAAAACTGTTTTTT; CDR3: CASSAPGSALGEKLFF
J: TRBJ2-1; V: TRBV18; D: -; size: -; DNA: TGTGCCAGCTCAATCGGGGAACCGAATGAGCAGTTCTTC; CDR3: CASSIGEPNEQFF
J: TRBJ2-7; V: TRBV7-5; D: -; size: many; DNA: TGTGCCAGCAGCTGGGACTCTTTGACCCCCTACGAGCAGTACTTC; CDR3: CASSWDSLTPYEQYF